The following is a T cell receptor (beta chain) sequence with its context. Using immunoSEQ multiplex PCR, the repertoire was profiled, and TCRdb retains in-frame clones only, with some absent. The repertoire consists of 150,000 or so clones, with 75% to 95% occurring once and the leading ten covering 2.8%. The data stem from a study of T cell responses to AZD1222 COVID-19 vaccine. The CDR3 has 11 residues. Looked up from germline, CDR1 is SNHLY and CDR2 is FYNNEI. V was clipped by 10 bases and J by 8 bases; unmatched bases: 5. The chain links TRBV2 to TRBJ1-2, with 9 bases identical to TRBD1. The source is an adult in good health. The source material was peripheral blood, sampled on day 0 of MenACWY control vaccination. CDR3: CATRTGEGYTF. The CDR3 region has the DNA TGTGCCACCCGGACAGGGGAAGGCTACACCTTC.